The following is a TCR beta chain sequence with its context. No antigen is known for it. J gave up 4 bases and V 2 bases, and 4 bases lay outside the gene matches. Germline CDR1 and CDR2: SEHNR and FQNEAQ (reference sequence). The CDR3 is 15 residues long. The data originate from a study of response to subunit inactivated influenza vaccine. TCRdb independently ran MiXCR on the RT-PCR reads; one entry per CDR3 protein. The data show 200,000 to 300,000 distinct CDR3 sequences, 9% to 15% seen once. General observations from the study: It was suggested by the authors that few new T cells are recruited by each seasonal influenza vaccination.

Sample: non-naive T cells sorted from PBMCs, taken approximately 15 days before vaccination. The TCR sequence derives from a man aged 50 to 59 who received an inactivated influenza vaccine. V usage is TRBV7-9 and J usage is TRBJ2-3; 9 bases fit TRBD2. This CDR3 is CASSLLAGTADTQYF. The CDR3 nucleotides read TGTGCCAGCAGCTTACTAGCGGGAACCGCAGATACGCAGTATTTT.